One and the same sample provided the 27 T cell receptor beta chains below, sequenced in a study of cytomegalovirus exposure and HLA in healthy donors. A multiplex PCR was run with 60 Vbeta primers and 13 Jbeta primers. Generated by immunoSEQ multiplex PCR, the TCRdb table keeps only in-frame clones and is missing some. The repertoire holds under 200,000 clones, with 75% as singletons. Sequencing was performed on PBMCs. The receptors were gathered from a woman in her fifties or sixties in good health and CMV-seropositive.

A few counts support this clone. V is TRBV28 and J is TRBJ1-1, with D maybe TRBD1 (6 bases). This CDR3 is 14 amino acids long. V gave up 3 bases and J gave up 4 bases, with 12 bases separating them. CDR1 and CDR2 from the germline V gene are MDHEN and SYDVKM. CDR3 protein: CASSFTGRGTEAFF. Written as DNA, the CDR3 is TGTGCCAGCAGTTTCACAGGGAGGGGCACTGAAGCTTTCTTT.

V usage is TRBV19 and J usage is TRBJ1-1, with 7 positions matching TRBD1. This CDR3 has 15 residues. V was pared by 2 bases and J by 2 bases, with 5 bases of the junction left unmatched. Germline V gene lookup returns CDR1 LNHDA and CDR2 SQIVND (reference sequence). CDR3 protein: CASSIRQGQNTEAFF. The DNA of the CDR3 is TGTGCCAGTAGTATACGACAGGGCCAAAACACTGAAGCTTTCTTT.

This rearrangement joins TRBV27 to TRBJ1-2, with D hard to call. Trimming left V 10 bases short and J 7 bases short, with 10 bases between. Per the germline V gene, CDR1 is MNHEY and CDR2 is SMNVEV (reference sequence). The CDR3 is 10 amino acids. CDR3 in amino acids: CATYRGGYTF. CDR3 bases: TGTGCCACCTATAGAGGTGGCTACACCTTC.

The V call is TRBV10-3, the J call TRBJ1-6; 7 bases map to TRBD1. This CDR3 has 15 amino acids. The germline V gene has CDR1 ENHRY and CDR2 SYGVKD. After removal of 2 bases from V and 7 bases from J, the junction contained 5 bases not matched to a gene. CDR3 DNA: TGTGCCATCAGTGAGCGGGGACAGAAAAATTCACCCCTCCACTTT. It translates to CAISERGQKNSPLHF.

The chain employs TRBV15 and TRBJ2-5; 9 nucleotides align to TRBD2. V shed 6 bases and J 5 bases; nucleotides not matched to a gene: 10. Per the germline V gene, CDR1 is LNHNV and CDR2 is YYDKDF (reference sequence). The CDR3 consists of 15 residues. The DNA of the CDR3 is TGTGCCACCAGGGTGGGACTAGCAGACGTGGAGACCCAGTACTTC. Amino acids: CATRVGLADVETQYF.

The chain is built from TRBV29-1 and TRBJ2-7; a weak D match, TRBD2 (6 bases). Germline loops: CDR1 SQVTM, CDR2 ANQGSEA. The CDR3 spans 13 residues. The V end lost 7 bases, the J end lost 1 base, and 14 bases lay between the germline ends. The CDR3 bases are TGCAGCGCCGTAGCGGCATCGTCCTACGAGCAGTACTTC. Protein: CSAVAASSYEQYF.

The chain uses TRBV5-8 and TRBJ1-5, with D unresolved. Germline assignment: CDR1 SGHTS and CDR2 YDEGEE. V lost 5 bases to trimming and J lost 0 bases, with 9 bases between them. The CDR3 sequence is 14 residues long. The CDR3 reads CASRQPTSNQPQHF. The CDR3, as DNA: TGTGCCAGCAGACAGCCGACTAGCAATCAGCCCCAGCATTTT.

The genes are TRBV6-5 and TRBJ1-3; D remains unclear. The CDR3 has 14 residues. Germline values: CDR1 MNHEY, CDR2 SVGAGI. Trimming left V 6 bases short and J 0 bases short, with 9 bases between. CDR3 coding DNA: TGTGCCAGCAGATTGACAACCTCTGGAAACACCATATATTTT. Protein sequence: CASRLTTSGNTIYF.

With regard to this clone: The sample holds other DNA sequences that translate to the same CDR3. The chain carries TRBV7-9 and TRBJ1-4; 9 bases match TRBD1. In germline, CDR1 is SEHNR, CDR2 FQNEAQ (reference sequence). The CDR3 extends over 14 amino acids. V trimming: 1 base; J trimming: 8 bases; junction bases outside the gene matches: 2. Here the CDR3 reads CASSLGTGGEKLFF. CDR3 in DNA: TGTGCCAGCAGCTTAGGAACAGGGGGCGAAAAACTGTTTTTT.

This chain links TRBV5-1 with TRBJ2-1, with 10 bases fitting TRBD2. After removal of 2 bases from V and 6 bases from J, the junction contained 11 bases not matched to a gene. CDR1 is SGHRS, CDR2 YFSETQ, per germline. This CDR3 contains 17 residues. The CDR3 sequence is CASSLEAGGPSSNEQFF. CDR3 nucleotide sequence: TGCGCCAGCAGCTTAGAAGCGGGGGGGCCGTCGAGCAATGAGCAGTTCTTC. Supplemented by reference TRBV5-1 and TRBJ2-1, the full variable domain reads KAGVTQTPRYLIKTRGQQVTLSCSPISGHRSVSWYQQTPGQGLQFLFEYFSETQRNKGNFPGRFSGRQFSNSRSEMNVSTLELGDSALYLCASSLEAGGPSSNEQFFGPGTRLTVL.

The chain is built from TRBV6-5 and TRBJ1-6, with D tentatively TRBD1 (5 bases). Trimming cost V 3 bases and J 10 bases, with 10 bases left between them. Germline CDR1 and CDR2: MNHEY and SVGAGI. The CDR3 is made up of 13 amino acids. CDR3 sequence reads: CASSYSRASPLHF. CDR3 sequence (DNA): TGTGCCAGCAGTTATTCCAGGGCGTCACCCCTCCACTTT.

This clone was seen just once. V is TRBV7-2 and J is TRBJ1-1; a possible D gene is TRBD1 (5 bases). Germline CDR1 reads SGHTA; CDR2 reads FQGNSA. The V gene lost 2 bases and the J gene lost 1 base, with 11 bases spanning the gap. The CDR3 consists of 15 residues. The CDR3, as DNA: TGTGCCAGCAGCTTATTTCTTAGGGGGAACACTGAAGCTTTCTTT. It is translated as CASSLFLRGNTEAFF.

V and J are TRBV28 and TRBJ1-3; 7 nucleotides line up with TRBD1. The V gene end was trimmed by 5 bases and the J gene end by 1 base; junction bases not matched to a gene: 5. The germline V gene has CDR1 MDHEN and CDR2 SYDVKM. The CDR3 covers 15 residues. CDR3 in DNA: TGTGCCAGCAGTCCCGACAGGGTTTCTGGAAACACCATATATTTT. The encoded protein is CASSPDRVSGNTIYF.

This clone was picked up a small number of times. The junction and the germline gene differ at one end; a read error may be behind it. The V call is TRBV7-9, the J call TRBJ2-2, with D tentatively TRBD2 (5 bases). CDR1 SEHNR and CDR2 FQNEAQ come from the germline V gene (reference sequence). The CDR3 runs to 16 residues. The DNA of the CDR3 is TGTTCCAGCAGCTCCCAACGGGGATCGAACACCGGGGAGCTGTTTTTT. Protein sequence: CSSSSQRGSNTGELFF.

The rearrangement links TRBV10-3 to TRBJ1-2; D not resolved. The CDR3 runs 12 residues. CDR1 is ENHRY, CDR2 SYGVKD, per germline. V was pared by 4 bases and J by 12 bases, with 15 bases between. The DNA for the CDR3 is TGTGCCATCAGTGGGGAAAAAAGGGAGAACACCTTC. Translated, it gives CAISGEKRENTF.

The rearrangement links TRBV12-5 to TRBJ1-1; 8 positions match TRBD1. CDR1 and CDR2 from the germline V gene are LGHNT and FRNRAP. The J segment lost 3 bases and the V segment lost 6 bases, leaving 9 bases of the junction unmatched. The CDR3 totals 15 residues. CDR3 loop: CASGPTGVKDTEAFF. The CDR3 bases are TGTGCTAGTGGCCCGACAGGGGTTAAGGACACTGAAGCTTTCTTT.

This clone was seen only once. The chain recombines TRBV29-1 with TRBJ2-5, with 16 bases fitting TRBD2. The J call is uncertain, as TRBJ2-7 better fits the DNA end. CDR1 and CDR2 from the germline V gene are SQVTM and ANQGSEA. The CDR3 sequence is 14 residues long. CDR3 in amino acids: CSVAGLAGGNEQYF. The DNA for the CDR3 is TGCAGCGTCGCGGGACTAGCGGGGGGGAACGAGCAGTACTTC.

Only a few counts were recorded for this clone. The chain combines TRBV7-2 with TRBJ2-1; maybe TRBD2 (7 bases). V lost 1 base to trimming and J lost 7 bases, with 14 bases between them. The CDR3 loop spans 15 amino acids. Germline V gene lookup returns CDR1 SGHTA and CDR2 FQGNSA. This chain's CDR3 is CASSLGGGRWNEQFF. CDR3 bases: TGTGCCAGCAGCTTAGGGGGGGGGCGTTGGAATGAGCAGTTCTTC.

J is TRBJ2-7 and V is TRBV19, with no clear D. The CDR3 is made up of 12 amino acids. V lost 0 bases and J lost 10, with 10 bases in between. Germline CDR1 and CDR2: LNHDA and SQIVND (reference sequence). The CDR3 spells CASSIDRSPQYF. DNA for the CDR3: TGTGCCAGTAGTATAGATCGTTCCCCCCAGTACTTC.

The chain couples TRBV18 to TRBJ2-7, with 8 positions matching TRBD1. Germline V gene data show CDR1 as KGHSH and CDR2 as LQKENI. The trim removed 1 base at V and 3 bases at J, leaving 2 bases unmatched. The CDR3 loop spans 14 amino acids. The CDR3 DNA reads TGTGCCAGCTCACCACTGGGACAGGACTACGAGCAGTACTTC. It specifies CASSPLGQDYEQYF.

The V and J genes are TRBV13 and TRBJ2-7; D unresolved. V lost 5 bases to trimming and J lost 4 bases, with 9 bases between them. The CDR3 is made up of 12 amino acids. The germline gives CDR1 PRHDT, CDR2 FYEKMQ (reference sequence). Here the CDR3 DNA reads TGTGCCAGCAGCCTGCACAGATACGAGCAGTACTTC. Translation: CASSLHRYEQYF.

Only one count was recorded for this clone. V and J are TRBV18 and TRBJ1-5, with 7 positions matching TRBD1. The germline V gene encodes CDR1 KGHSH and CDR2 LQKENI. Unmatched junction bases numbered 9, after V lost 3 bases and J lost 7 bases. The CDR3 loop spans 15 amino acids. The CDR3 DNA is TGTGCCAGCTCACCGGGAGGACAGGCAGGGCAGCCCCAGCATTTT. Translation gives CASSPGGQAGQPQHF.

The rearrangement links TRBV5-1 to TRBJ2-3; a weak D match, TRBD1 (6 bases). This CDR3 has 15 residues. V dropped 5 bases and J dropped 2 bases, with 15 bases sitting between them. The germline V gene encodes CDR1 SGHRS and CDR2 YFSETQ. CDR3 region: CASRFLQGTTDTQYF. The CDR3 nucleotides are TGCGCCAGCAGGTTTTTGCAGGGGACCACAGATACGCAGTATTTT.

CDR3 nucleotides: TGTGCCAGCAGTGAAAACTTTGGGACAGCAAACACTGAAGCTTTCTTT. Translating gives CASSENFGTANTEAFF. V is TRBV2 and J is TRBJ1-1; 7 bases are a match to TRBD1. After removal of 2 bases from V and 2 bases from J, the junction contained 8 bases not matched to a gene. In germline, CDR1 is SNHLY, CDR2 FYNNEI. There are 16 residues in the CDR3.

The CDR3 sequence: CASSTGRAQFF. CDR3 coding DNA: TGTGCCAGCAGTACAGGGAGAGCGCAGTTCTTC. The chain uses TRBV27 and TRBJ2-1, with D perhaps TRBD1 (6 bases). The CDR3 totals 11 residues. Germline V gives CDR1 MNHEY, CDR2 SMNVEV (reference sequence). Trimming left V 5 bases short and J 12 bases short, with 11 bases between.

The V and J genes are TRBV7-9 and TRBJ2-3; D ambiguous. The germline V gene encodes CDR1 SEHNR and CDR2 FQNEAQ (reference sequence). V was cut by 5 bases and J by 3 bases, with 9 bases left in between. The CDR3 runs to 13 residues. As DNA, the CDR3 is TGTGCCAGCAGCAGACTGGCGACAGATACGCAGTATTTT. Protein product: CASSRLATDTQYF.

The V call is TRBV9, the J call TRBJ2-2; 9 nucleotides align to TRBD2. The CDR3 runs to 17 residues. V was clipped by 0 bases and J by 6 bases; unmatched bases: 9. The germline CDR1 and CDR2 sequences are SGDLS and YYNGEE. Written as DNA, the CDR3 is TGTGCCAGCAGCGTAGGAGGGCGGGGGGGCGTTTCCGGGGAGCTGTTTTTT. Amino acid sequence: CASSVGGRGGVSGELFF.